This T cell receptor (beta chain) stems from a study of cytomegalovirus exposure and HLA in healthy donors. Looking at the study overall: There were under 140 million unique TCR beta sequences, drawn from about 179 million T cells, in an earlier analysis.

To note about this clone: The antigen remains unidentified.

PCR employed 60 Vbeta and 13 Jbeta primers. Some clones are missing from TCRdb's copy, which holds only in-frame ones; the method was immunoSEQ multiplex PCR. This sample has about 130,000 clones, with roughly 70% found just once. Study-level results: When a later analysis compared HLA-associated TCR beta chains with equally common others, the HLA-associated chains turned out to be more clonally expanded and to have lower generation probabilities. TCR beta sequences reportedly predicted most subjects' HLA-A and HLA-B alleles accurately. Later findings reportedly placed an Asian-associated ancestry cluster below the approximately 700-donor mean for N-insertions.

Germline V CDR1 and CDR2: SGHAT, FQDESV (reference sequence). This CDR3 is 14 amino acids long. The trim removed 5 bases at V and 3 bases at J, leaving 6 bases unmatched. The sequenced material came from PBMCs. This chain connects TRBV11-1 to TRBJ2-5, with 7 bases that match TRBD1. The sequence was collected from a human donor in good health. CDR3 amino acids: CASSVTGVEETQYF. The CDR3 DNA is TGTGCCAGCAGCGTCACAGGGGTGGAAGAGACCCAGTACTTC.